This paragraph reports one T cell receptor (beta chain). These data are taken from a study of blood T cell repertoires in COVID-19. Profiled with immunoSEQ multiplex PCR; TCRdb holds only in-frame clones, not every one. The repertoire has 75,000 to 95,000 clones, 80% to 85% of them found once; the top ten carry 27%. The germline gives CDR1 SGHTA, CDR2 FQGTGA. This CDR3 has 15 amino acids. V was clipped by 5 bases and J by 2 bases; unmatched bases: 3. The chain combines TRBV7-3 with TRBJ2-1, with 10 bases matching TRBD1. The sequenced material came from peripheral blood. This TCR was recovered from a human donor in a cohort sampled during active COVID-19. The CDR3 region is CASSHGQGAYNEQFF. As DNA, the CDR3 is TGTGCCAGCAGCCATGGACAGGGGGCCTACAATGAGCAGTTCTTC.